This is a list of T cell receptor beta chains from one sample in a study of OX40 agonist ivuxolimab in advanced cancers. Clones were read by immunoSEQ multiplex PCR, and TCRdb kept only the in-frame ones, dropping some. Of around 59,000 clones listed, 70% to 90% are singletons. The sequenced sample was CD4+ or CD8+ T cells sorted from blood, obtained in a trial of the OX40 agonist ivuxolimab. The receptors shown here come from an adult with an advanced solid tumor such as melanoma, head and neck, liver or kidney cancer. Both conserved end residues are part of each CDR3. The D gene is left open where the match is weak. The size field is filled for only some rows; it gives once, few, many or a size class.

j_call d_call v_call clone_size cdr3_aa cdr3_nt
TRBJ2-1 - TRBV5-6 - CASSLGGRAVGEQFF TGTGCCAGCAGCTTAGGGGGGCGCGCCGTCGGGGAGCAGTTCTTC
TRBJ2-3 TRBD2 TRBV2 - CASRGTSASTDTQYF TGTGCCAGCAGGGGGACTAGCGCGAGCACAGATACGCAGTATTTT
TRBJ2-1 - TRBV7-3 - CASSSTEVGRHEQFF TGTGCCAGCAGCTCGACTGAAGTTGGGCGGCATGAGCAGTTCTTC
TRBJ2-1 TRBD2 TRBV2 - CASSEVWTSGRDEQFF TGTGCCAGCAGTGAAGTGTGGACTAGCGGGAGGGATGAGCAGTTCTTC
TRBJ1-5 - TRBV5-1 - CASSPDSGNQPQHF TGCGCCAGCAGCCCTGACTCGGGCAATCAGCCCCAGCATTTT
TRBJ1-1 - TRBV11-1 - CASSFQGRTEAFF TGTGCCAGCAGCTTTCAGGGAAGAACTGAAGCTTTCTTT
TRBJ2-3 - TRBV29-1 - CSVEVNGVPTDTQYF TGCAGCGTTGAGGTGAACGGAGTCCCCACAGATACGCAGTATTTT
TRBJ2-1 TRBD1 TRBV19 - CASSLQGAANEQFF TGTGCCAGTAGTCTACAGGGGGCAGCCAATGAGCAGTTCTTC
TRBJ1-1 - TRBV6-5 - CASSYGGSTEAFF TGTGCCAGCAGTTATGGGGGATCCACTGAAGCTTTCTTT
TRBJ1-1 - TRBV27 - CASRQGMNTEAFF TGTGCCAGCAGACAGGGCATGAACACTGAAGCTTTCTTT
TRBJ1-5 - TRBV25-1 - CASRSGEGQPQHF TGTGCCAGCAGATCGGGGGAAGGACAGCCCCAGCATTTT
TRBJ1-2 - TRBV7-6 few CASSKMEGFRNYGYTF TGTGCCAGCAGCAAAATGGAGGGATTCAGAAACTATGGCTACACCTTC
TRBJ2-7 - TRBV27 - CATGLLYEQYF TGTGCCACCGGACTTCTGTACGAGCAGTACTTC
TRBJ2-7 TRBD1 TRBV7-9 - CASSLDLGTGRSEQYF TGTGCCAGCAGCTTAGACCTTGGGACAGGTCGATCCGAGCAGTACTTC
TRBJ1-4 - TRBV5-1 - CASSLSTYLSEKLFF TGCGCCAGCAGCTTGAGTACGTACCTTTCCGAAAAACTGTTTTTT
TRBJ2-7 - TRBV28 - CASSVRTSYEQYF TGTGCCAGCAGCGTGAGGACCTCCTACGAGCAGTACTTC
TRBJ1-3 - TRBV7-9 - CATKGRNTIYF TGTGCCACAAAGGGGAGAAACACCATATATTTT
TRBJ2-2 - TRBV5-6 - CASSLITGAVDTGELFF TGTGCCAGCAGCTTGATTACGGGAGCAGTCGACACCGGGGAGCTGTTTTTT
TRBJ2-2 - TRBV7-6 - CASSEKTGGELFF TGTGCCAGCAGCGAGAAAACGGGCGGGGAGCTGTTTTTT
TRBJ1-1 - TRBV5-1 - CASSPGRAEAFF TGCGCCAGCAGCCCCGGACGGGCTGAAGCTTTCTTT
TRBJ2-1 - TRBV7-2 - CASSPTPSFHNEQFF TGTGCCAGCAGTCCAACTCCCTCCTTCCACAATGAGCAGTTCTTC
TRBJ2-2 - TRBV13 - CASSLQGAGELFF TGTGCCAGCAGCCTACAGGGTGCCGGGGAGCTGTTTTTT
TRBJ2-6 TRBD1 TRBV18 - CASTPTPGQEKGANVLTF TGTGCCAGCACTCCTACGCCGGGACAGGAGAAAGGGGCCAACGTCCTGACTTTC
TRBJ2-3 - TRBV29-1 - CSVSYWRGLDTQYF TGCAGCGTTAGCTACTGGAGGGGTTTAGATACGCAGTATTTT
TRBJ2-3 TRBD1 TRBV5-1 - CASSWDRPRTDTQYF TGCGCCAGCAGCTGGGACAGACCCCGCACAGATACGCAGTATTTT
TRBJ2-7 - TRBV7-9 - CAISQNGYEQYF TGTGCCATCTCCCAAAACGGGTACGAGCAGTACTTC
TRBJ2-3 TRBD2 TRBV29-1 - CSLAGGVTDTQYF TGCAGTCTAGCGGGAGGGGTCACAGATACGCAGTATTTT
TRBJ1-4 - TRBV5-1 - CASSTGRNEKLFF TGCGCCAGCAGCACGGGACGTAATGAAAAACTGTTTTTT
TRBJ2-7 TRBD2 TRBV2 - CASSEGEGPYEQYF TGTGCCAGCAGTGAAGGGGAGGGTCCCTACGAGCAGTACTTC
TRBJ1-4 - TRBV9 - CASSVGGSKNEKLFF TGTGCCAGCAGCGTAGGGGGGAGTAAGAATGAAAAACTGTTTTTT
TRBJ2-3 - TRBV21-1 - CASSPATVMQDTQYF TGTGCCAGCAGCCCCGCTACAGTCATGCAAGATACGCAGTATTTT
TRBJ2-3 - TRBV19 - CASATGGDTQYF TGTGCCAGTGCGACAGGAGGGGATACGCAGTATTTT
TRBJ2-7 TRBD1 TRBV5-1 - CASRAGTGAYEQYF TGCGCCAGCAGAGCCGGGACAGGCGCCTACGAGCAGTACTTC
TRBJ1-3 TRBD1 TRBV9 - CASSPGTAPGNTIYF TGTGCCAGCAGCCCAGGGACAGCTCCTGGAAACACCATATATTTT
TRBJ2-7 - TRBV2 - CASSPSYEQYF TGTGCCAGCAGTCCCTCCTACGAGCAGTACTTC
TRBJ1-2 - TRBV13 - CASSLVTAPLKQLGGYTF TGTGCCAGCAGCTTAGTTACCGCCCCGCTAAAACAACTAGGTGGCTACACCTTC
TRBJ2-3 TRBD2 TRBV7-7 - CASSFAPPFAGGADTQYF TGTGCCAGCAGCTTCGCCCCCCCTTTTGCGGGAGGGGCGGATACGCAGTATTTT